Listed below are T cell receptor beta chains from one sample, sequenced in a study of T cell clones after liver transplantation. Only in-frame clones appear in the TCRdb table, and some are missing; sequencing was by immunoSEQ multiplex PCR. The table lists about 71,000 clones, 80% of them singletons. Sequenced material: CD4+ T cells from blood, taken 12 months after liver transplant. Receptor source: a human patient who received a liver transplant. Part of the T cell pool may stem from the graft donor. CDR3s include the opening cysteine and the closing phenylalanine or tryptophan. D genes are given only for firm matches. Where a row states a size, it is once, few, many or the class of an expanded clone; other rows omit it.

-,TRBV28,-,TRBJ2-3,CASRGTSTDTQYF,TGTGCCAGCAGAGGGACTAGCACAGATACGCAGTATTTT
-,TRBV7-9,-,TRBJ1-1,CASTLTENTEAFF,TGTGCCAGCACCCTGACAGAGAACACTGAAGCTTTCTTT
TRBD1,TRBV6-1,-,TRBJ1-1,CASSLRTGPAFF,TGTGCCAGCAGTCTCCGGACAGGTCCAGCTTTCTTT
-,TRBV27,-,TRBJ1-1,CASSLRTPGIEAFF,TGTGCCAGCAGTCTACGTACCCCGGGCATTGAAGCTTTCTTT
-,TRBV6-1,-,TRBJ2-2,CASRVAGSYTGELFF,TGTGCCAGCAGAGTAGCCGGGTCCTACACCGGGGAGCTGTTTTTT
-,TRBV6-5,-,TRBJ1-1,CASSYTFGRGSEAFF,TGTGCCAGCAGTTACACCTTTGGACGGGGCTCTGAAGCTTTCTTT
TRBD1,TRBV5-1,few,TRBJ1-5,CASSPGGVGQPQHF,TGCGCCAGCAGCCCAGGGGGCGTAGGGCAGCCCCAGCATTTT
-,TRBV5-1,-,TRBJ1-3,CASSLTGNDGNTIYF,TGCGCCAGCAGCTTGACGGGGAACGATGGAAACACCATATATTTT
TRBD1,TRBV5-1,once,TRBJ2-1,CASSLGQGDYNEQFF,TGCGCCAGCAGCTTAGGGCAGGGGGACTACAATGAGCAGTTCTTC
-,TRBV28,-,TRBJ1-1,CASSLSPNLEAFF,TGTGCCAGCAGCTTAAGCCCGAACCTAGAAGCTTTCTTT
TRBD1,TRBV6-1,few,TRBJ2-7,CASRPRDRVFEQYF,TGTGCCAGCAGACCTCGGGACAGGGTATTCGAGCAGTACTTC
-,TRBV5-1,-,TRBJ1-4,CASSLGLTPLIEKLFF,TGCGCCAGCAGCTTGGGCCTTACTCCGCTAATTGAAAAACTGTTTTTT
TRBD1,TRBV19,-,TRBJ2-1,CASSMMGTRGPRGEQFF,TGTGCCAGTAGCATGATGGGGACCAGGGGGCCGCGTGGTGAGCAGTTCTTC
TRBD2,TRBV15,-,TRBJ2-4,CATSTPMGGLAKNIQYF,TGTGCCACCAGCACCCCTATGGGGGGGTTAGCCAAAAACATTCAGTACTTC
-,TRBV10-3,few,TRBJ2-7,CAISRTGPSSYEQYF,TGTGCCATCAGTCGCACAGGCCCTAGCTCCTACGAGCAGTACTTC
TRBD1,TRBV18,many,TRBJ1-2,CASSPRQGGALNYGYTF,TGTGCCAGCTCACCACGACAGGGGGGCGCCCTTAACTATGGCTACACCTTC
-,TRBV19,few,TRBJ1-2,CASQYQGGYTF,TGTGCCAGCCAATACCAGGGCGGCTACACCTTC
TRBD2,TRBV5-1,-,TRBJ2-1,CASSAKPGLAGLYNEQFF,TGCGCCAGCAGCGCAAAACCGGGACTAGCGGGCCTCTACAATGAGCAGTTCTTC
TRBD1,TRBV28,-,TRBJ1-2,CASSSGQGTYGYTF,TGTGCCAGCAGTTCTGGACAGGGGACCTATGGCTACACCTTC
-,TRBV29-1,-,TRBJ2-1,CSVVGNRDYNEQFF,TGCAGCGTTGTAGGTAACAGGGACTACAATGAGCAGTTCTTC
TRBD2,TRBV7-2,-,TRBJ2-7,CASSLALLAGSYEQYF,TGTGCCAGCAGCTTAGCGCTCCTAGCGGGATCCTACGAGCAGTACTTC
-,TRBV28,-,TRBJ1-2,CASSLSGATGYTF,TGTGCCAGCAGTTTGTCGGGGGCCACTGGCTACACCTTC
TRBD1,TRBV19,-,TRBJ2-5,CASSIRTGQVMETQYF,TGTGCCAGTAGTATACGGACGGGACAGGTTATGGAGACCCAGTACTTC
-,TRBV27,-,TRBJ2-7,CASRPAGHSYEQYF,TGTGCCAGCAGACCTGCGGGACACTCCTACGAGCAGTACTTC
TRBD1,TRBV11-2,once,TRBJ2-1,CASSSDREGYNEQFF,TGTGCCAGCAGCTCCGACAGGGAAGGCTACAATGAGCAGTTCTTC
-,TRBV2,-,TRBJ1-1,CASSEGSGTEAFF,TGTGCCAGCAGTGAAGGCTCAGGTACTGAAGCTTTCTTT
-,TRBV7-9,few,TRBJ2-2,CASSSGSGFYTGELFF,TGTGCCAGCAGCTCAGGGTCGGGATTCTACACCGGGGAGCTGTTTTTT
-,TRBV2,-,TRBJ1-5,CASREDLLYQPQHF,TGTGCCAGCAGGGAGGACCTCCTTTATCAGCCCCAGCATTTT
-,TRBV2,-,TRBJ1-1,CASSVQGRATEAFF,TGTGCCAGCAGCGTACAGGGAAGGGCCACTGAAGCTTTCTTT
-,TRBV6-6,-,TRBJ1-2,CASSYGVEGPYGYTF,TGTGCCAGCAGTTACGGTGTGGAGGGACCCTATGGCTACACCTTC
-,TRBV6-5,-,TRBJ1-2,CASSYSKLGSHGYTF,TGTGCCAGCAGCTACTCTAAGTTGGGGAGCCATGGCTACACCTTC
-,TRBV6-1,-,TRBJ1-2,CASTLTEGYGYTF,TGTGCCAGCACCCTAACAGAAGGCTATGGCTACACCTTC
-,TRBV27,-,TRBJ2-7,CASRAYPHEQYF,TGTGCCAGCAGAGCATATCCGCACGAGCAGTACTTC
-,TRBV6-1,-,TRBJ1-2,CASSFGQTIYGYTF,TGTGCCAGCAGCTTCGGACAGACCATCTATGGCTACACCTTC
-,TRBV7-7,many,TRBJ2-1,CASSDGVYNEQFF,TGTGCTAGCAGCGACGGGGTTTACAATGAGCAGTTCTTC
TRBD1,TRBV27,-,TRBJ1-4,CATATGGHEKLFF,TGTGCCACCGCTACAGGGGGGCATGAAAAACTGTTTTTT
-,TRBV9,-,TRBJ1-1,CASSVHPTDEAFF,TGTGCCAGCAGCGTCCACCCCACTGATGAAGCTTTCTTT
-,TRBV29-1,-,TRBJ2-3,CSVDPGTSDTQYF,TGCAGCGTTGACCCAGGGACTTCAGATACGCAGTATTTT
TRBD2,TRBV12-5,-,TRBJ2-5,CASGLGSMAGGETQYF,TGTGCTAGTGGTTTGGGATCCATGGCGGGGGGGGAGACCCAGTACTTC
-,TRBV25-1,-,TRBJ1-4,CASSEYRGEGNEKLFF,TGTGCCAGCAGTGAATATCGGGGCGAGGGTAATGAAAAACTGTTTTTT
-,TRBV6-1,-,TRBJ1-4,CASNPDSRKLFF,TGTGCCAGCAACCCGGACAGCCGAAAACTGTTTTTT
-,TRBV28,-,TRBJ1-5,CASSLLARGQPQHF,TGTGCCAGCAGTTTATTAGCCCGGGGTCAGCCCCAGCATTTT
-,TRBV7-6,-,TRBJ1-2,CASSLNTGAYGYTF,TGTGCCAGCAGCCTAAACACCGGAGCTTATGGCTACACCTTC
-,TRBV5-6,-,TRBJ2-5,CASIRSWSETQYF,TGTGCCAGCATCCGAAGTTGGTCGGAGACCCAGTACTTC
TRBD1,TRBV19,-,TRBJ2-3,CASNDRAADTQYF,TGTGCCAGTAATGACAGGGCTGCAGATACGCAGTATTTT
-,TRBV5-5,-,TRBJ1-1,CASQNQGGFVNTEAFF,TGTGCCAGCCAAAATCAGGGCGGTTTTGTGAACACTGAAGCTTTCTTT
TRBD1,TRBV18,-,TRBJ1-2,CASSPAQGVNGYTF,TGTGCCAGCTCACCAGCACAGGGGGTGAATGGCTACACCTTC
TRBD1,TRBV5-1,-,TRBJ2-2,CASSLSPGTVTGELFF,TGCGCCAGCAGCCTTAGTCCCGGGACAGTTACCGGGGAGCTGTTTTTT
-,TRBV4-2,-,TRBJ1-1,CASSRQEGPGTNTEAFF,TGTGCCAGCAGCCGACAAGAGGGGCCAGGGACGAACACTGAAGCTTTCTTT
TRBD2,TRBV10-1,-,TRBJ2-1,CASSELASGKDEQFF,TGCGCCAGCAGTGAATTGGCTAGCGGGAAGGATGAGCAGTTCTTC
-,TRBV10-1,-,TRBJ2-3,CASSESTSRNTQYF,TGCGCCAGCAGTGAGTCTACTAGTCGAAATACGCAGTATTTT
TRBD1,TRBV5-1,once,TRBJ2-2,CASSLAGRGSNTGELFF,TGCGCCAGCAGCTTGGCCGGCAGGGGGTCGAACACCGGGGAGCTGTTTTTT
-,TRBV28,once,TRBJ2-1,CASSSRGGTSLGYNEQFF,TGTGCCAGCAGTTCCCGTGGGGGTACTTCCTTGGGGTACAATGAGCAGTTCTTC
-,TRBV28,-,TRBJ1-5,CASSLLAGGGNQPQHF,TGTGCCAGCAGTCTCCTGGCGGGGGGTGGGAATCAGCCCCAGCATTTT
-,TRBV20-1,-,TRBJ2-5,CSARVGWKYF,TGCAGTGCTAGAGTGGGTTGGAAGTACTTC